This T cell receptor (beta chain) comes out of a study of radiation and T cells in renal cell carcinoma. The wider study: Nephrectomy followed 15 Gy stereotactic body radiation by 4 weeks.

Time point here: baseline pretreatment blood. As for treatment: 15 Gy SBRT to primary tumor, nephrectomy 4 weeks later. This renal cell carcinoma was of the clear cell type. The protocol was immunoSEQ multiplex PCR, while the TCRdb copy is restricted to in-frame clones and leaves out a portion. Of around 160,000 clones listed, approximately 90% are singletons. CDR3 size: 13 residues. The germline V and J ends were trimmed by 4 bases and 8 bases, with 15 bases remaining between them. Per the germline V gene, CDR1 is SGHRS and CDR2 is YFSETQ. The clonotype originates from a woman in her 70s with renal cell carcinoma. The source material was blood, sampled from a patient whose treatment included radiotherapy and nephrectomy. V is TRBV5-1 and J is TRBJ1-2, with D possibly matching TRBD1 (5 bases). The CDR3 region has the DNA TGCGCCAGCAGCACGAACCCGGGGGTAGGCTACACCTTC. Translating it yields CASSTNPGVGYTF.